This paragraph reports one T cell receptor beta chain. Its antigen has not been determined. No base quality values were provided; no much bigger clone lies one nucleotide off. This sample was included in a study of technical replicates of blood from a handful of donors (dated by TCRdb to the late 2010s). CDR1 and CDR2, looked up from the germline V gene, are MNHNS and SASEGT. A distance of 2 bases separates the germline ends of V and J, which lose 7 bases and 8 bases respectively. The CDR3 runs 8 residues from the cysteine to the phenylalanine. CDR3 DNA only is kept here, 24 bases in frame from base 1. Receptor amplification or capture employed the immunoSEQ multiplex PCR assay. What TCRdb holds here is the immuneACCESS table cut down to in-frame rearrangements. Part of the clones is not present; checked against another copy, under half of the missing clones reflect an unresolved V gene, and the others are unexplained. This sample holds under 95,000 clones; about 95% were observed only once. The ten top clones hold over 0.2% of the sample.

The sequenced material came from T cells isolated from PBMCs. The source of this sequence is a human donor in good health. The receptor chain draws on TRBV6-1 and TRBJ1-1; the D gene is unclear. In nucleotides, the sequence is TGTGCCAGCACGGAAGCTTTCTTT. Translated, it gives CASTEAFF.